This entry lists 21 T cell receptor beta chains sequenced from one sample in a study of CD8 T cells in ankylosing spondylitis. Overall study results and limits: A TCR beta motif of roughly 8 highly homologous variants appeared characteristic of ankylosing spondylitis blood.

The antigens of these receptors remain unknown. TCRdb ran MiXCR on the 5' RACE reads and lists one entry per CDR3 protein. Here the sample spans about 800,000 distinct CDR3 sequences, approximately 10% being singletons. Sequenced sample: blood, either unsorted or a sorted T cell fraction (not recorded which). The receptors shown here come from a male donor with ankylosing spondylitis.

The chain couples TRBV5-1 to TRBJ2-2, with D possibly matching TRBD1 (6 bases). This CDR3 region has 15 residues. The V gene's germline CDR1 is SGHRS and CDR2 YFSETQ. V lost 4 bases and J 6 bases, leaving 16 bases between the germline ends. The CDR3 protein is CASSRNRESAGELFF. The CDR3 DNA sequence: TGCGCCAGCAGCCGCAACAGGGAGAGCGCCGGGGAGCTGTTTTTT.

There are a few counts of this clonotype. The rearrangement links TRBV7-2 to TRBJ1-3; a possible D gene is TRBD1 (5 bases). Looked up from germline, CDR1 is SGHTA and CDR2 is FQGNSA. The CDR3 covers 15 residues. V lost 1 base, J lost 5 bases, and 12 bases lay in between. CDR3 in DNA: TGTGCCAGCAGCTTAGGGCCGGCAGGGCGAAACACCATATATTTT. Its translation: CASSLGPAGRNTIYF. Full variable domain (rest looked up from reference TRBV7-2 and TRBJ1-3): GAGVSQSPSNKVTEKGKDVELRCDPISGHTALYWYRQSLGQGLEFLIYFQGNSAPDKSGLPSDRFSAERTGGSVSTLTIQRTQQEDSAVYLCASSLGPAGRNTIYFGEGSWLTVV.

The rearrangement links TRBV5-1 to TRBJ1-2; TRBD1 aligns across 8 bases. J was trimmed by 6 bases and V by 2 bases; bases with no gene match: 15. The CDR3 contains 17 residues. Germline V gene data show CDR1 as SGHRS and CDR2 as YFSETQ. The CDR3 nucleotides read TGCGCCAGCAGCTTTAACCCCCTTGGACAGGGAGAGGATGGCTACACCTTC. Protein sequence: CASSFNPLGQGEDGYTF. Using reference TRBV5-1 and TRBJ1-2 for the parts outside the CDR3, the full variable domain is KAGVTQTPRYLIKTRGQQVTLSCSPISGHRSVSWYQQTPGQGLQFLFEYFSETQRNKGNFPGRFSGRQFSNSRSEMNVSTLELGDSALYLCASSFNPLGQGEDGYTFGSGTRLTVV.

This clonotype appeared many times. The chain couples TRBV7-2 to TRBJ2-3; 8 nucleotides agree with TRBD2. Germline V gives CDR1 SGHTA, CDR2 FQGNSA. V shed 5 bases, J shed 4 bases, and the junction held 5 bases outside the gene matches. This CDR3 is 14 amino acids long. CDR3 in amino acids: CASSVRLASDTQYF. Written as DNA, the CDR3 is TGTGCCAGCAGCGTGAGACTAGCGTCAGATACGCAGTATTTT.

This clonotype was observed at least ten times. This sequence joins TRBV30 and TRBJ2-2; a possible D gene is TRBD2 (5 bases). The CDR3 covers 15 residues. V gave up 4 bases and J gave up 0 bases, with 12 bases separating them. Germline assignment: CDR1 GTSNPN and CDR2 SVGIG (reference sequence). The CDR3 reads CAWNPWGANTGELFF. The CDR3 coding sequence is TGTGCCTGGAATCCCTGGGGAGCGAACACCGGGGAGCTGTTTTTT.

There are many counts of this clonotype. The chain couples TRBV7-2 to TRBJ2-4; TRBD2 might be the D (5 bases). The ends were cut back, 5 bases at V and 4 bases at J, with 9 bases in the middle. The germline V gene has CDR1 SGHTA and CDR2 FQGNSA. CDR3 size: 13 residues. The CDR3 DNA sequence: TGTGCCAGCAGCACGTCGGGGAAAAACATTCAGTACTTC. This sequence encodes CASSTSGKNIQYF.

This clonotype has a handful of counts. The chain couples TRBV5-1 to TRBJ2-1, with 7 bases that match TRBD2. CDR3 length equals 15 residues. V lost 4 bases to trimming and J lost 3 bases; unmatched junction nucleotides: 7. Germline V gives CDR1 SGHRS, CDR2 YFSETQ. CDR3 sequence (DNA): TGCGCCAGCAGCCTATCCGGGGGGAACTACAATGAGCAGTTCTTC. This codes for CASSLSGGNYNEQFF.

This clonotype was counted only a few times. This chain connects TRBV7-2 to TRBJ1-4; D call uncertain. The CDR3 totals 15 residues. Germline V gene sequence: CDR1 SGHTA, CDR2 FQGNSA. V dropped 8 bases and J dropped 6 bases, with 19 bases sitting between them. The CDR3 sequence: CASCKGGSLYEKLFF. The CDR3 coding sequence is TGTGCCAGCTGCAAGGGTGGGTCGTTATATGAAAAACTGTTTTTT.

This clonotype was seen at least ten times. The J gene is TRBJ1-4, the V gene TRBV20-1; a weak D match, TRBD1 (6 bases). The germline gives CDR1 DFQATT, CDR2 SNEGSKA (reference sequence). Trimming removed 8 bases from V and 5 bases from J, with 18 bases in between. This CDR3 comprises 14 residues. CDR3 protein: CSSRSTGFNEKLFF. DNA for the CDR3: TGCAGTTCCAGGTCAACAGGGTTCAATGAAAAACTGTTTTTT.

The chain couples TRBV7-9 to TRBJ1-2, with D perhaps TRBD1 (5 bases). The V end lost 2 bases, the J end lost 7 bases, and 11 bases lay between the germline ends. CDR3 length equals 13 residues. Per germline, CDR1 SEHNR and CDR2 FQNEAQ (reference sequence). The CDR3 nucleotides are TGTGCCAGCAGCTTAAGGGACTCCGGTGGCTACACCTTC. Translation: CASSLRDSGGYTF.

The gene calls are TRBV5-1 and TRBJ2-7, with D hard to call. CDR3 length: 12 amino acids. Germline loops: CDR1 SGHRS, CDR2 YFSETQ. V lost 1 base and J lost 5, with 7 bases in between. CDR3 DNA sequence: TGCGCCAGCAGCTTGCACGAGAACGAGCAGTACTTC. Protein product: CASSLHENEQYF.

This clonotype was seen many times. The chain links TRBV6-5 to TRBJ2-3, with a weak D call TRBD1 (7 bases). Per germline, CDR1 MNHEY and CDR2 SVGAGI. Trimming took 2 bases from V and 3 from J, leaving 12 bases between them. The CDR3 runs 15 residues. This CDR3 is CASSYSSGGTDTQYF. DNA for the CDR3: TGTGCCAGCAGTTACAGCTCAGGGGGGACAGATACGCAGTATTTT.

This clonotype was counted many times. This chain links TRBV29-1 with TRBJ1-1; no definite D call. CDR3 size: 13 residues. Trimming left V 4 bases short and J 7 bases short, with 16 bases between. Germline-derived CDR1 and CDR2 are SQVTM and ANQGSEA. CDR3 sequence reads: CSVGNGLRSEAFF. CDR3 DNA sequence: TGCAGCGTTGGAAACGGGCTGAGGAGTGAAGCTTTCTTT.

The chain has TRBV4-3 and TRBJ2-2; no firm D call. The CDR3 totals 14 residues. Trimming stripped 0 bases from V and 7 bases from J, with 9 bases between. The germline CDR1 and CDR2 sequences are LGHNA and YSLEER. CDR3 region: CASSQDPFGGELFF. CDR3 coding DNA: TGCGCCAGCAGCCAAGATCCGTTCGGCGGGGAGCTGTTTTTT.

This clonotype was detected only a few times. The chain joins TRBV6-6 to TRBJ1-1; 7 nucleotides match TRBD1. CDR3 length equals 13 residues. The V and J ends lost 11 bases and 1 base, in that order; junction bases with no gene match: 7. CDR1 and CDR2 (germline): MNHNY, SVGAGI (reference sequence). CDR3 DNA: TGTGCCGGAAACCGGGACAGGAACACTGAAGCTTTCTTT. As protein: CAGNRDRNTEAFF.

This chain links TRBV18 with TRBJ2-3; tentatively, D is TRBD1 (6 bases). V lost 2 bases and J 2 bases, leaving 8 bases between the germline ends. Germline-derived CDR1 and CDR2 are KGHSH and LQKENI. This CDR3 comprises 14 residues. CDR3 residues: CASSPYRDTDTQYF. The CDR3 region has the DNA TGTGCCAGCTCACCATACAGGGACACAGATACGCAGTATTTT.

The chain uses TRBV6-2 or TRBV6-3 and TRBJ2-1; 9 bases agree with TRBD2. The germline CDR1 and CDR2 sequences are MNHEY and SVGEGT. The length of the CDR3 is 17 residues. Trimming at V came to 6 bases and at J to 2 bases, leaving 11 bases not matched to a gene. Here the CDR3 reads CASSYHTSGRTYNEQFF. The CDR3 nucleotides read TGTGCCAGCAGCTACCATACTAGCGGGCGTACCTACAATGAGCAGTTCTTC.

V is TRBV19 and J is TRBJ2-7; 9 bases match TRBD1. The V gene's germline CDR1 is LNHDA and CDR2 SQIVND (reference sequence). Trimming at V came to 5 bases and at J to 2 bases, leaving 10 bases not matched to a gene. The CDR3 consists of 16 residues. For the CDR3, the DNA is TGTGCCAGTAGTCCGCGAATGGGACAGGGCCCCTACGAGCAGTACTTC. Its protein product is CASSPRMGQGPYEQYF.

This clonotype appeared many times. The chain employs TRBV11-2 and TRBJ2-1, with a tentative D call TRBD1 (5 bases). Per germline, CDR1 SGHAT and CDR2 FQNNGV. The CDR3 consists of 11 residues. Trimming pared 2 bases from V and 15 bases from J, leaving 11 bases between. CDR3 nucleotide sequence: TGTGCCAGCAGCTTATCAGGGTCGCGGTTCTTC. This encodes CASSLSGSRFF. Based on the CDR3 plus reference TRBV11-2 and TRBJ2-1, the full variable domain is EAGVAQSPRYKIIEKRQSVAFWCNPISGHATLYWYQQILGQGPKLLIQFQNNGVVDDSQLPKDRFSAERLKGVDSTLKIQPAKLEDSAVYLCASSLSGSRFFGPGTRLTVL.

At least ten counts were recorded for this clonotype. The chain employs TRBV7-2 and TRBJ2-1, with 15 bases identical to TRBD2. Losses at the gene ends were 5 bases for V and 8 bases for J; bases not matched to a gene: 7. Germline loops: CDR1 SGHTA, CDR2 FQGNSA. CDR3 length: 16 amino acids. CDR3: CASSPRTSGRGDEQFF. The CDR3 DNA reads TGTGCCAGCAGCCCCCGGACTAGCGGGAGGGGGGATGAGCAGTTCTTC.

A few counts support this clonotype. V usage is TRBV6-2 or TRBV6-3 and J usage is TRBJ1-2; weak D call: TRBD1 (6 bases). The CDR3 loop spans 16 amino acids. V lost 7 bases and J lost 5, with 23 bases in between. CDR1 and CDR2 (germline): MNHEY, SVGEGT. In DNA, the CDR3 is TGTGCCAGCACCAACGGGCGTCCGACCCAGGGGTATGGCTACACCTTC. Protein sequence: CASTNGRPTQGYGYTF.